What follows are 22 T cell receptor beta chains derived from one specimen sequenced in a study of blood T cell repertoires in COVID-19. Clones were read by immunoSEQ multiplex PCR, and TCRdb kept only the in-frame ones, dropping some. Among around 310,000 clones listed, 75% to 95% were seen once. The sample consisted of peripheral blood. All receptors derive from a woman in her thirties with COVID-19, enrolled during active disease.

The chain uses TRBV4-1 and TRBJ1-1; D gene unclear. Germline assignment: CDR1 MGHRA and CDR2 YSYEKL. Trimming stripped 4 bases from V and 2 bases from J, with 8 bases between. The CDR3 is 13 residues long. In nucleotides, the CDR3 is TGCGCCAGCAGCCCGACACTTAACACTGAAGCTTTCTTT. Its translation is CASSPTLNTEAFF.

In DNA, the CDR3 is TGTGCCAGCAGTGGGACAGGGGTTAATTCACCCCTCCACTTT. It translates to CASSGTGVNSPLHF. This sequence joins TRBV2 and TRBJ1-6; 9 bases are shared with TRBD1. The junction had 1 base not matched to a gene; V was cut back by 4 bases and J by 6 bases. CDR3 length: 14 amino acids. Germline CDR1 is SNHLY and CDR2 is FYNNEI.

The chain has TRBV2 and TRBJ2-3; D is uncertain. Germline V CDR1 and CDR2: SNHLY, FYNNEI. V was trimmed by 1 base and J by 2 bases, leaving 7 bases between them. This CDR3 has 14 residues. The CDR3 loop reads CASSEGDTTDTQYF. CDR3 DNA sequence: TGTGCCAGCAGTGAAGGAGACACCACAGATACGCAGTATTTT.

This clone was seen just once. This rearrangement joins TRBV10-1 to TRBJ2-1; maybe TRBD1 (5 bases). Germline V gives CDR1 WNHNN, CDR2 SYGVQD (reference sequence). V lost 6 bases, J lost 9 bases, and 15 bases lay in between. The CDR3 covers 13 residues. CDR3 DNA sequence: TGCGCCAGCAGCGCTACCTACAGGAGTGAGCAGTTCTTC. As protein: CASSATYRSEQFF.

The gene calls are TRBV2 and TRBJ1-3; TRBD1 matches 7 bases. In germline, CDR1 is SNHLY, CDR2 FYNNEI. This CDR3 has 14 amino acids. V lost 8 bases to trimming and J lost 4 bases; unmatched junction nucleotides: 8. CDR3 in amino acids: CASQTGLGGNTIYF. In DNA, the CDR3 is TGTGCCAGCCAGACAGGGTTAGGAGGAAACACCATATATTTT.

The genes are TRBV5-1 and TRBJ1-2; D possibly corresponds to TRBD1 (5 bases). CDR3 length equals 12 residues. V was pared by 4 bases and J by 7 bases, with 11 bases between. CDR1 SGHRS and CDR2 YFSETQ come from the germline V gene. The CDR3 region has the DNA TGCGCCAGCAGCGCCCAGCAGGGTGGCTACACCTTC. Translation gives CASSAQQGGYTF.

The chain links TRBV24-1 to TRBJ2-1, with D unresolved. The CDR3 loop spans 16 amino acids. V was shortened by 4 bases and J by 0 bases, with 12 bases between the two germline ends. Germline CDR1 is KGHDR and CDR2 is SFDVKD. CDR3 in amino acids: CATSDPGENSYNEQFF. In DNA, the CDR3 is TGTGCCACCAGTGACCCGGGTGAGAACTCCTACAATGAGCAGTTCTTC.

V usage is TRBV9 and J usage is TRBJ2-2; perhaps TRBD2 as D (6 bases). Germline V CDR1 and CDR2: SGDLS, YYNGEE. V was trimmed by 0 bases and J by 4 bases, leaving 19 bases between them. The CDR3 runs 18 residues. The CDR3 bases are TGTGCCAGCAGCGTAGGGACTACTCAGAGACGGGGCACCGGGGAGCTGTTTTTT. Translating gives CASSVGTTQRRGTGELFF.

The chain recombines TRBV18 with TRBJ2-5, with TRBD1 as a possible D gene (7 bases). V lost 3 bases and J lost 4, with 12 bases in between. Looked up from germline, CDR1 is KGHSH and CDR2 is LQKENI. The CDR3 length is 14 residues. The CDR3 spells CASSPGGQPETQYF. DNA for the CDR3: TGTGCCAGCTCACCGGGGGGACAGCCAGAGACCCAGTACTTC.

The CDR3 here is CASKGDNQETQYF. The DNA of the CDR3 is TGTGCCAGCAAGGGGGACAATCAAGAGACCCAGTACTTC. The rearrangement uses TRBV2 and TRBJ2-5; perhaps TRBD1 as D (6 bases). From germline, CDR1 is SNHLY and CDR2 FYNNEI. Trimming cost V 7 bases and J 2 bases, with 11 bases left between them. This CDR3 is built from 13 residues.

CDR3 in amino acids: CASSALGISGSSYNEQFF. The CDR3 bases are TGTGCCAGCAGCGCTTTGGGGATCAGCGGGAGCTCCTACAATGAGCAGTTCTTC. The chain is built from TRBV7-9 and TRBJ2-1; 8 bases line up with TRBD2. The germline CDR1 and CDR2 sequences are SEHNR and FQNEAQ (reference sequence). The V segment lost 5 bases and the J segment 0 bases; nucleotides outside the gene matches: 12. The CDR3 has 18 amino acids.

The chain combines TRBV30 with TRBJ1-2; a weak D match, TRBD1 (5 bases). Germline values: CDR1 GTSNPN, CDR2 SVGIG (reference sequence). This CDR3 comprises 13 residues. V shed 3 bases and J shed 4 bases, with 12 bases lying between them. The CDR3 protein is CAWRVGRGYGYTF. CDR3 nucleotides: TGTGCCTGGAGGGTTGGGAGGGGCTATGGCTACACCTTC.

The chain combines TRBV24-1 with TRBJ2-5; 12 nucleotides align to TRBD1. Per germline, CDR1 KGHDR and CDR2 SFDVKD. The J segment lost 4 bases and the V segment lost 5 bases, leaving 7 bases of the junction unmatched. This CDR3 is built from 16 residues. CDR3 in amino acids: CATSVPGQGAGETQYF. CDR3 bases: TGTGCCACCAGTGTCCCGGGACAGGGGGCAGGAGAGACCCAGTACTTC.

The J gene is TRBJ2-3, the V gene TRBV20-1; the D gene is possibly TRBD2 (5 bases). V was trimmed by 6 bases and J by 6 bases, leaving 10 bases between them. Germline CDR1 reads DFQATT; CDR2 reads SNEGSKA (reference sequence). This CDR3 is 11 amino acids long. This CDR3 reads CSAGPGDTQYF. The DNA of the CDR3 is TGCAGTGCGGGCCCGGGGGATACGCAGTATTTT.

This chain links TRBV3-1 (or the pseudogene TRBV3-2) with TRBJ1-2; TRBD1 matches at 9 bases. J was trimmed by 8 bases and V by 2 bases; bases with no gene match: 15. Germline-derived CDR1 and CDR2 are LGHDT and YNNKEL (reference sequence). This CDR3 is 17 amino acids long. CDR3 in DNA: TGTGCCAGCAGCCAATCCGGGACAGGGACGGGAAGAAGGGGCTACACCTTC. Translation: CASSQSGTGTGRRGYTF.

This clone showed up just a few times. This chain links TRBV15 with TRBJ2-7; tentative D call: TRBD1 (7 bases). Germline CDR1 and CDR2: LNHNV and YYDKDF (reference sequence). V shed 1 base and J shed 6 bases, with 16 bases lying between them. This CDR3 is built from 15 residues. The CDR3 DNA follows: TGTGCCACCAGCAGAGGGGGGGACAGCCTCATCGAGCAGTACTTC. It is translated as CATSRGGDSLIEQYF.

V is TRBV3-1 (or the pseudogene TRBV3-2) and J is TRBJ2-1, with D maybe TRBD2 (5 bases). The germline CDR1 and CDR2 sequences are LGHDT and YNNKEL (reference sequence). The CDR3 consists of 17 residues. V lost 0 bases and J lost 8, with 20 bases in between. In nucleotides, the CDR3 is TGTGCCAGCAGCCAAGAAGGGTTCGGGGTATTTATAGATGAGCAGTTCTTC. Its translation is CASSQEGFGVFIDEQFF.

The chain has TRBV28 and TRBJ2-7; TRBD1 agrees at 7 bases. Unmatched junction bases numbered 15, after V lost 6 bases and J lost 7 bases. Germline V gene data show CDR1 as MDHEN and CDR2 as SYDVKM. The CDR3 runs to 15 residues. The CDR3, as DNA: TGTGCCAGCAGCGGCACCGGGACAGAGATCTGGGAGCAGTACTTC. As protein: CASSGTGTEIWEQYF.

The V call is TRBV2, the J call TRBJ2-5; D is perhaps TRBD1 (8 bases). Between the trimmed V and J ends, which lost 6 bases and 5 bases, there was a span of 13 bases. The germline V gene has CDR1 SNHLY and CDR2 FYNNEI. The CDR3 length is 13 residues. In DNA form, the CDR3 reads TGTGCCAGCAGCCCACAGGGGGGGGAGACCCAGTACTTC. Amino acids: CASSPQGGETQYF.

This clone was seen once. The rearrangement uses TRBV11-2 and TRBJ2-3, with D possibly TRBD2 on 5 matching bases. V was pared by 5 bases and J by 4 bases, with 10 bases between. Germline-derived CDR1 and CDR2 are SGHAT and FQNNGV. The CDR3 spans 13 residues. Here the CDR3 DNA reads TGTGCCAGCAGCCCTCCCGGGGCAGATACGCAGTATTTT. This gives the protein CASSPPGADTQYF.

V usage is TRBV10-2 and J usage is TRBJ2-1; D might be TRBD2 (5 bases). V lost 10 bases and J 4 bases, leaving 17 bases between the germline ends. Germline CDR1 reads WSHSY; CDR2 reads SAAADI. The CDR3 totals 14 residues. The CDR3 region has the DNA TGCGCCACCAAAGGAGAGCCGGGATACAATGAGCAGTTCTTC. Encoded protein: CATKGEPGYNEQFF.

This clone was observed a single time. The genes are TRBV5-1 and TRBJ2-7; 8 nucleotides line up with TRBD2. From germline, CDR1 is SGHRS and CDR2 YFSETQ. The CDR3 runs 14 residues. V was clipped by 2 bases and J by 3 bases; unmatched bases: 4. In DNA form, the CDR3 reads TGCGCCAGCAGCTTCTTGACTAGCGACTACGAGCAGTACTTC. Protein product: CASSFLTSDYEQYF.